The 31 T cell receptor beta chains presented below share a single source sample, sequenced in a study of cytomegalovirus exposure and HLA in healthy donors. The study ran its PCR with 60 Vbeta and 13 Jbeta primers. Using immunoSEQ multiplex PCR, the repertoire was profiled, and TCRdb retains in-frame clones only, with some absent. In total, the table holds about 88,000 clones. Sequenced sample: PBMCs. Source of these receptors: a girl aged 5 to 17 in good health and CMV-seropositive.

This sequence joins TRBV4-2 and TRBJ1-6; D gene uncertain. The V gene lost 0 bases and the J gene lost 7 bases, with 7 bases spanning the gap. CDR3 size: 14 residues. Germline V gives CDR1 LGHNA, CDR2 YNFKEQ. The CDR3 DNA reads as TGTGCCAGCAGCCAAGATCGTATGAATTCACCCCTCCACTTT. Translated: CASSQDRMNSPLHF.

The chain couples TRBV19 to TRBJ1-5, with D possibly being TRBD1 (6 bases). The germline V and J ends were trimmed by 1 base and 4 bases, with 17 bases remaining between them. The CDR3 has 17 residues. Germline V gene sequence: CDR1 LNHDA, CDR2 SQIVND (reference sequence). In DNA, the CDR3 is TGTGCCAGTAGTATAGGGGACACCCGTGGGTTTAATCAGCCCCAGCATTTT. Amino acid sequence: CASSIGDTRGFNQPQHF.

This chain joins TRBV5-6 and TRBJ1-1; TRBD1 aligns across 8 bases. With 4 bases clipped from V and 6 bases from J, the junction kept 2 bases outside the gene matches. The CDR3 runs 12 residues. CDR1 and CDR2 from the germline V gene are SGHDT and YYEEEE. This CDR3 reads CASSATGAEAFF. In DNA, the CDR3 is TGTGCCAGCAGCGCGACAGGGGCTGAAGCTTTCTTT.

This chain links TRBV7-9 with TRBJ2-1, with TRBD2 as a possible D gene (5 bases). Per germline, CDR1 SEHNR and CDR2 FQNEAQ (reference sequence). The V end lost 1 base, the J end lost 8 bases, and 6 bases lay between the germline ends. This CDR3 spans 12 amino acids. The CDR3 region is CASSLGGYEQFF. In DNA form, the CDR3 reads TGTGCCAGCAGCTTAGGAGGGTATGAGCAGTTCTTC.

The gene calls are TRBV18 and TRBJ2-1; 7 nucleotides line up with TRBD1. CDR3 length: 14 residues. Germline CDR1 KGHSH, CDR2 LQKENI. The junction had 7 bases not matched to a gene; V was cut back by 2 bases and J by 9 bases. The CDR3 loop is CASSPGTVWSEQFF. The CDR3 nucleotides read TGTGCCAGCTCACCAGGGACAGTATGGAGTGAGCAGTTCTTC.

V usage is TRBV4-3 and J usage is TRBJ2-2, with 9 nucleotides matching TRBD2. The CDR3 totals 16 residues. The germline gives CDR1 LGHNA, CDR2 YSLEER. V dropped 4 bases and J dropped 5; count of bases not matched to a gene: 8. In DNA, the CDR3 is TGCGCCAGCAGCCTAAGTCCTACTAGCGGGACCGGGGAGCTGTTTTTT. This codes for CASSLSPTSGTGELFF.

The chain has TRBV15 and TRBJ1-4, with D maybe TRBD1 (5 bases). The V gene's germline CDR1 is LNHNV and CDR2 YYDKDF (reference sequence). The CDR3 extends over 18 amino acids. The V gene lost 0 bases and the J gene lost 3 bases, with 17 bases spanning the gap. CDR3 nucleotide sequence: TGTGCCACCAGCAGAGATCCTTCCGCAGGGAGGGCTAATGAAAAACTGTTTTTT. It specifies CATSRDPSAGRANEKLFF.

The CDR3 sequence is CASSVSRDRELHNSPLHF. CDR3 in DNA: TGCGCCAGCAGCGTCTCCCGGGACAGGGAGCTTCATAATTCACCCCTCCACTTT. V gene TRBV5-1 combines with J gene TRBJ1-6, with 9 bases that match TRBD1. V shed 4 bases, J shed 5 bases, and the junction held 13 bases outside the gene matches. Looked up from germline, CDR1 is SGHRS and CDR2 is YFSETQ. This CDR3 contains 18 residues.

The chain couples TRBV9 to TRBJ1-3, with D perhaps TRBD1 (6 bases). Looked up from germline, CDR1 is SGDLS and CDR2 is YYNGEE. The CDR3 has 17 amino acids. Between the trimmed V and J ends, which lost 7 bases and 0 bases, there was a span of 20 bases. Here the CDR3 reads CASSKGQLSSSGNTIYF. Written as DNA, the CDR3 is TGTGCCAGCTCCAAAGGACAGCTTTCAAGCTCTGGAAACACCATATATTTT.

CDR3 DNA: TGCGCCAGCAGTTCTCAGGGTGGGTCCGAAGCTTTCTTT. Its translation: CASSSQGGSEAFF. The chain uses TRBV5-1 and TRBJ1-1; perhaps TRBD1 as D (5 bases). Trimming removed 5 bases at V and 8 bases at J, with 16 bases between. There are 13 residues in the CDR3. The germline gives CDR1 SGHRS, CDR2 YFSETQ.

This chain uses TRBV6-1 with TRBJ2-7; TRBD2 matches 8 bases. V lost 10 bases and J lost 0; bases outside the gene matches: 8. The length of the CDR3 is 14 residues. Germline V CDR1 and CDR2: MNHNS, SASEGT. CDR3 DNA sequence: TGTGCCACCGGGAGGGACGCTCGCTCCTACGAGCAGTACTTC. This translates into CATGRDARSYEQYF.

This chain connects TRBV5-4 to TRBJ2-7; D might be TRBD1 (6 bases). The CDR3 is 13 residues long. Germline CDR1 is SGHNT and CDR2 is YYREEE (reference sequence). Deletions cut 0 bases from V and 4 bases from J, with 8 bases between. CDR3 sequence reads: CASSLDRAYEQYV. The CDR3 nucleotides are TGTGCCAGCAGCTTGGACAGGGCGTACGAGCAGTACGTC.

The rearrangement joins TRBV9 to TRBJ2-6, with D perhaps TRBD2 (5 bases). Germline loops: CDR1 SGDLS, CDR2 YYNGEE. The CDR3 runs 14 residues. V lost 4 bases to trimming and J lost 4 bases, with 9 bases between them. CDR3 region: CASSPTGGANVLTF. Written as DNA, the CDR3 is TGTGCCAGCAGCCCGACGGGAGGGGCCAACGTCCTGACTTTC.

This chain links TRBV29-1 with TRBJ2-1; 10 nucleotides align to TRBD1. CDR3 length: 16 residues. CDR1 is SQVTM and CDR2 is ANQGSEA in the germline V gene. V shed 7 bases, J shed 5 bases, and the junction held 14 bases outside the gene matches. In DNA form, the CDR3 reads TGCAGCGGGCTCCATGACAGGGGGCTAGGGGACAATGAGCAGTTCTTC. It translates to CSGLHDRGLGDNEQFF.

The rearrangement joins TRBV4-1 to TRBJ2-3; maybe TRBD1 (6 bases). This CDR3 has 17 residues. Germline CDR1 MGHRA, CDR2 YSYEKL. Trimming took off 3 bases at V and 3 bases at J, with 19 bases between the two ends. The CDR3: CASSHPSPRGATDTQYF. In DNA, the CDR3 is TGCGCCAGCAGCCATCCCTCCCCCAGGGGAGCAACAGATACGCAGTATTTT.

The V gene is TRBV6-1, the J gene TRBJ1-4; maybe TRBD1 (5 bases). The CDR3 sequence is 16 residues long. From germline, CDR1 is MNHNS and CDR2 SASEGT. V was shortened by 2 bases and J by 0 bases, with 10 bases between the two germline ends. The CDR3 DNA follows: TGTGCCAGCAGTGAAAGGGGAGGGGCAACTAATGAAAAACTGTTTTTT. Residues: CASSERGGATNEKLFF.

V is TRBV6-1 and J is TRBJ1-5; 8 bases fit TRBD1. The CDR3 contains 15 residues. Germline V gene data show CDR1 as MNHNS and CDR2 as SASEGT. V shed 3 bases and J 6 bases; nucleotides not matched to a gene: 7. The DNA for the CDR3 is TGTGCCAGCAGTGAGACAGGGGCCCAGGGTCAGCCCCAGCATTTT. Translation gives CASSETGAQGQPQHF.

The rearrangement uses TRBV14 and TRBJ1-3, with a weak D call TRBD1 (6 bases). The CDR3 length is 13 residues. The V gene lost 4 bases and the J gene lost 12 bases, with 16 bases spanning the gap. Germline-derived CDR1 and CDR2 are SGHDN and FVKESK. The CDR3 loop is CASSPRGTTSIYF. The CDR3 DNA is TGTGCCAGCAGCCCAAGGGGGACAACTAGCATATATTTT. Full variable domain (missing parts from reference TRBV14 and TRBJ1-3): EAGVTQFPSHSVIEKGQTVTLRCDPISGHDNLYWYRRVMGKEIKFLLHFVKESKQDESGMPNNRFLAERTGGTYSTLKVQPAELEDSGVYFCASSPRGTTSIYFGEGSWLTVV.

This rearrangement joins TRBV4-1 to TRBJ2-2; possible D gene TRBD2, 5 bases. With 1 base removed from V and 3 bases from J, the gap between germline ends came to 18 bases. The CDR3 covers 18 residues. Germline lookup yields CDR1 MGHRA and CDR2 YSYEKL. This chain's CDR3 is CASSQAGPGSMDTGELFF. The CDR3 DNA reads TGCGCCAGCAGCCAAGCTGGGCCGGGATCCATGGACACCGGGGAGCTGTTTTTT.

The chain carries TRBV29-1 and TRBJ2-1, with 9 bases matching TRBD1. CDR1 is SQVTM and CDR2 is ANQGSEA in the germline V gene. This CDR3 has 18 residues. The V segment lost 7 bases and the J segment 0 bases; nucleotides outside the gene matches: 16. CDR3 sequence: CSDRRRDRVFPSYNEQFF. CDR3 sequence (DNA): TGCAGCGACCGCCGCCGGGACAGGGTTTTCCCCTCCTACAATGAGCAGTTCTTC.

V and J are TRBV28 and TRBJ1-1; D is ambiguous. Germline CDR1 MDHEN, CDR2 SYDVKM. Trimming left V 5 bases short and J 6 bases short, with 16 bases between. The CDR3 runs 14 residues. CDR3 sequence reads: CASSPSEHRAEAFF. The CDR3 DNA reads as TGTGCCAGCAGTCCCTCAGAGCATCGGGCTGAAGCTTTCTTT.

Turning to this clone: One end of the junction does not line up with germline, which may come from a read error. The CDR3 region is CASSLGGDKQYF. CDR3 bases: TGTGCCAGCAGCTTAGGGGGGGATAAGCAGTATTTT. This chain joins TRBV7-6 and TRBJ2-3; TRBD2 is a possible D gene (6 bases). In germline, CDR1 is SGHVS, CDR2 FNYEAQ. CDR3 length equals 12 residues.

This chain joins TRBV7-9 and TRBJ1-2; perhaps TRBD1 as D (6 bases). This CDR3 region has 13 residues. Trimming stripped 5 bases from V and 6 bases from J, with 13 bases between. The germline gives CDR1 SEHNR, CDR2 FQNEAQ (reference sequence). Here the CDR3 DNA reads TGTGCCAGCAGCAGAGACAGGATAGATGGCTACACCTTC. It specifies CASSRDRIDGYTF.

CDR3 coding DNA: TGTGCCAGCAGCCGACAGGGAAATGGCTACACCTTC. This gives the protein CASSRQGNGYTF. J is TRBJ1-2 and V is TRBV6-5; 7 bases match TRBD1. CDR3 length equals 12 residues. The V and J ends lost 6 bases and 6 bases, in that order; junction bases with no gene match: 4. The germline V gene encodes CDR1 MNHEY and CDR2 SVGAGI.

CDR3: CASSSRAWGAFF. The DNA for the CDR3 is TGTGCCAGCAGCTCCAGGGCCTGGGGAGCTTTCTTT. The chain has TRBV7-9 and TRBJ1-1, with a possible D match to TRBD1 (5 bases). Germline V gives CDR1 SEHNR, CDR2 FQNEAQ (reference sequence). The CDR3 is 12 amino acids. V lost 4 bases and J lost 10, with 13 bases in between.

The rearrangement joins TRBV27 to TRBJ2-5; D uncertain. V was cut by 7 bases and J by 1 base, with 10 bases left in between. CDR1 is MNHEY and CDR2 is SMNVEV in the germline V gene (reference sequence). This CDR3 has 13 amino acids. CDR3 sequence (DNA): TGTGCCAGCATGGGCCTCCCCCAAGAGACCCAGTACTTC. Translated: CASMGLPQETQYF.

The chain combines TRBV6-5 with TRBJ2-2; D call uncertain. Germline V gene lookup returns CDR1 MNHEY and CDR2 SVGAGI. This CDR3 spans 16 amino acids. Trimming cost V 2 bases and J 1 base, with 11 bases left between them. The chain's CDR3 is CASSYVRGGNTGELFF. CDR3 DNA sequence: TGTGCCAGCAGTTACGTACGCGGTGGGAACACCGGGGAGCTGTTTTTT.

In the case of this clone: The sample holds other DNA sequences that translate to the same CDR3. CDR3 nucleotide sequence: TGTGCCAGCTCACCAGGGAGGGACAATGAGCAGTTCTTC. It translates to CASSPGRDNEQFF. The chain employs TRBV18 and TRBJ2-1, with TRBD2 matching 7 bases. CDR1 and CDR2 (germline): KGHSH, LQKENI. V shed 2 bases, J shed 5 bases, and the junction held 0 bases outside the gene matches. The CDR3 contains 13 residues.

The CDR3 DNA reads TGTGCCAGCTCCGCAAGGGGAGGGGAGTTTGATACACCCCTCCACTTT. Protein product: CASSARGGEFDTPLHF. This chain connects TRBV9 to TRBJ1-6, with D tentatively TRBD1 (5 bases). V was pared by 7 bases and J by 11 bases, with 25 bases between. Germline V CDR1 and CDR2: SGDLS, YYNGEE. This CDR3 region has 16 residues.

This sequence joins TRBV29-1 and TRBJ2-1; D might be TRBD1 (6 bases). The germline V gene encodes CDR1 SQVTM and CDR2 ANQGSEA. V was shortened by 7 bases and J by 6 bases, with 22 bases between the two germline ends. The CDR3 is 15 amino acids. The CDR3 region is CSAPDATGSSNEQFF. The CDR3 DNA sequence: TGCAGCGCACCTGACGCGACAGGCTCTTCCAATGAGCAGTTCTTC.

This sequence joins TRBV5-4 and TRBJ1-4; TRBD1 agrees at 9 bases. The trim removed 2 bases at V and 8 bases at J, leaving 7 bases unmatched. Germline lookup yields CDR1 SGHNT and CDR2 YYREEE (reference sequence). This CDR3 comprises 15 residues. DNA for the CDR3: TGTGCCAGCAGCTTAGGAGGGACAGGGCGGGAAAAACTGTTTTTT. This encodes CASSLGGTGREKLFF.